The rows below give T cell receptor beta chains drawn from one sample of a study of cytomegalovirus exposure and HLA in healthy donors. Generated by immunoSEQ multiplex PCR, the TCRdb table keeps only in-frame clones and is missing some. The sample shows 270,000 or so clones, just over 85% of them seen only once. The specimen was PBMCs. Source of these receptors: a man aged 35 to 55 in good health and CMV-seropositive. The conserved cysteine and the conserved F or W are not part of the CDR3 here.

TRBJ2-3 TRBV30 AWSGGRREDTQY
TRBJ1-5 TRBV11-2 ASSPGGLTGNQPQH
TRBJ1-2 TRBV28 ASRELVYGYT
TRBJ2-3 TRBV5-1 ASAKGGRGTDTQY
TRBJ2-7 TRBV7-9 ASSLPTSGSSYEQY
TRBJ2-7 TRBV5-1 ASSSGGARSYEQY
TRBJ2-3 TRBV28 ASSLRLAGGPSTDTQY
TRBJ2-1 TRBV19 ASSPRERAYNEQF
TRBJ2-7 TRBV28 ASSLSSGEVLGSYEQY
TRBJ2-7 TRBV2 ASRKGLAGGSYEQY
TRBJ1-4 TRBV28 ASSFAGELF
TRBJ1-1 TRBV19 ASSIFRVNTEAF
TRBJ2-7 TRBV29-1 SVTGQEDPYEQY
TRBJ2-7 TRBV23-1 ASSQLQNGGGRYSYEQY
TRBJ1-1 TRBV18 ASSPRQGIDTEAF
TRBJ2-3 TRBV7-2 ASRNTGDTQY
TRBJ1-5 TRBV19 ATQGISQPQH
TRBJ1-3 TRBV5-4 ASSLAGGSSGNTIY
TRBJ2-6 TRBV9 ASSVDRVSGANVLT
TRBJ1-2 TRBV5-5 ASSLGPEGGYT
TRBJ1-2 TRBV4-3 ASSQGVFANYGYT
TRBJ2-7 TRBV30 AGGGYYEQY
TRBJ2-1 TRBV7-2 ASSLGRAVSSYNEQF
TRBJ2-2 TRBV7-9 ASSLGTDRNTGELF
TRBJ1-2 TRBV2 ASTGAYGYT
TRBJ2-7 TRBV28 ASSSFEGAQVEQY
TRBJ1-1 TRBV9 ASSVAAGLNTEAF
TRBJ2-7 TRBV6-1 ASSERGTGIPYEQY
TRBJ1-2 TRBV6-5 ASSYRDRAGWYGYT
TRBJ2-2 TRBV27 ASSLQGAGELF
TRBJ1-2 TRBV30 AWSVTRDDGYT
TRBJ2-5 TRBV5-4 ASSLALGTGFLETQY
TRBJ2-7 TRBV9 ASSPRPGVGDEQY
TRBJ2-5 TRBV12-5 ASGLGLAGAQETQY
TRBJ2-2 TRBV12-5 ARRNGLAGGTGELF